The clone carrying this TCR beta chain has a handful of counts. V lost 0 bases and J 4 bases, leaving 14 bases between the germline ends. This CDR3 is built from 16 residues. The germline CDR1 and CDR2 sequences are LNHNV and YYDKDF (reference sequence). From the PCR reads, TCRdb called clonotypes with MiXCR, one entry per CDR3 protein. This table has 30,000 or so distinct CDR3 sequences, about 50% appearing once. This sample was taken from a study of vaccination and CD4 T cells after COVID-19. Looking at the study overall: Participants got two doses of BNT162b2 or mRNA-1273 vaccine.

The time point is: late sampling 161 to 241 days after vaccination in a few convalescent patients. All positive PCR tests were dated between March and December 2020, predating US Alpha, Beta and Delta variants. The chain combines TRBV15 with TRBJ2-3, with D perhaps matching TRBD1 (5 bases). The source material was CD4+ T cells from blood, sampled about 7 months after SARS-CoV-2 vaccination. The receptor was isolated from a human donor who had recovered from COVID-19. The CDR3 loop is CATSRDRASSADTQYF. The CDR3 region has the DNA TGTGCCACCAGCAGAGACAGGGCCTCGTCGGCAGATACGCAGTATTTT.